Described below is a single T cell receptor beta chain sequence and its context. What it binds is not known. Germline CDR1 and CDR2: MNHNS and SASEGT. The CDR3 contains 15 residues. Trimming took 4 bases from V and 6 from J, leaving 18 bases between them. As for treatment: approximately nine-day PBMC culture with coronavirus spike peptide pools or control peptides (ViraFEST assay). Replacement of half the medium with fresh IL-2 medium took place on days 3 and 7. The Oncomine TCR Beta short-read assay sequenced DNA from cultured CD4+ T cells. TCRdb re-analysed the PCR reads in MiXCR, keeping a single row per CDR3 protein. The repertoire holds some 9,000 distinct CDR3 sequences, with approximately 52% as singletons. The data were obtained in a study of vaccination and CD4 T cells after COVID-19. Study as a whole: Cells were stimulated with overlapping spike peptide pools from SARS-CoV-2, HCoV-NL63, HCoV-OC43 and HCoV-229E. The authors gave control cultures a CEFX pool, an HIV-1 Nef pool, or no peptide.

The sequence came from a human donor who had recovered from COVID-19. The source material was CD4+ T cells from blood, cultured in vitro. The V and J genes are TRBV6-1 and TRBJ1-1, with D possibly TRBD1 on 5 matching bases. The CDR3 region has the DNA TGTGCCAGCAGTGGCCCGGGACCGTGGGGCGCTGAAGCTTTCTTT. It translates to CASSGPGPWGAEAFF.